These 16 T cell receptor beta chains were all obtained from the same sample, sequenced in a study of T cells after posttransplantation cyclophosphamide. Repertoires were generated with immunoSEQ multiplex PCR, while TCRdb's copy carries only in-frame clones and drops some. The sample includes fewer than 35,000 clones, none of them occurring once. Material for sequencing was PBMCs. Source of these receptors: a woman aged 55-69 years in good health, CMV-negative, and a related stem cell transplant donor.

The chain has TRBV5-1 and TRBJ2-5; 10 bases fit TRBD2. Per the germline V gene, CDR1 is SGHRS and CDR2 is YFSETQ. V shed 0 bases and J 3 bases; nucleotides not matched to a gene: 14. This CDR3 is 19 amino acids long. CDR3 nucleotide sequence: TGCGCCAGCAGCTTGGCATCTAGCGGGGGCGGTACTGTCAAAGAGACCCAGTACTTC. It specifies CASSLASSGGGTVKETQYF.

This clone was seen a handful of times. The chain links TRBV7-2 to TRBJ2-3; D gene unclear. Germline CDR1 and CDR2: SGHTA and FQGNSA. The CDR3 is 14 amino acids. Between the trimmed V and J ends, which lost 5 bases and 0 bases, there was a span of 9 bases. The CDR3 DNA is TGTGCCAGCAGCCCCCTTACTAGCACAGATACGCAGTATTTT. This translates into CASSPLTSTDTQYF.

This clone was counted ten times or more. The rearrangement links TRBV18 to TRBJ1-1; D is possibly TRBD1 (5 bases). Germline V gene lookup returns CDR1 KGHSH and CDR2 LQKENI. The CDR3 consists of 13 residues. DNA of the CDR3: TGTGCAACAGCAGGGAATTTGAACACTGAAGCTTTCTTT. Protein sequence: CATAGNLNTEAFF.

This clone was counted many times. The chain is built from TRBV5-1 and TRBJ2-1, with 9 bases that match TRBD1. V trimming: 0 bases; J trimming: 3 bases; junction bases outside the gene matches: 4. CDR1 is SGHRS and CDR2 is YFSETQ in the germline V gene. This CDR3 has 16 amino acids. The CDR3, as DNA: TGCGCCAGCAGCTTGGGTACGACAGGGGGCTACAATGAGCAGTTCTTC. It is translated as CASSLGTTGGYNEQFF.

In this sample, this clone turned up many times. The chain has TRBV7-9 and TRBJ2-7; TRBD1 is a possible D gene (5 bases). With 1 base removed from V and 1 base from J, the gap between germline ends came to 8 bases. The germline V gene encodes CDR1 SEHNR and CDR2 FQNEAQ (reference sequence). The CDR3 totals 14 residues. CDR3 amino acids: CASSLEGSSYEQYF. The CDR3 DNA sequence: TGTGCCAGCAGCTTAGAGGGGTCTTCCTACGAGCAGTACTTC.

This clone was seen many times. Here the CDR3 reads CASSPRTGSDEKLFF. The CDR3 DNA follows: TGTGCCAGTAGTCCTCGGACGGGGTCGGATGAAAAACTGTTTTTT. The V call is TRBV19, the J call TRBJ1-4; no clear D. The V end was cut by 5 bases, the J end by 6 bases, with 16 bases between. This CDR3 contains 15 residues. Germline V CDR1 and CDR2: LNHDA, SQIVND (reference sequence).

This clone showed up many times. This rearrangement joins TRBV18 to TRBJ2-1, with 12 bases that match TRBD1. This CDR3 region has 19 residues. Unmatched junction bases numbered 18, after V lost 3 bases and J lost 9 bases. The germline V gene encodes CDR1 KGHSH and CDR2 LQKENI. In DNA, the CDR3 is TGTGCCAGCTCACCCCGGGACAGGGGGCAGGTTGGCCAGATTGTTGAGCAGTTCTTC. This gives the protein CASSPRDRGQVGQIVEQFF. Using reference TRBV18 and TRBJ2-1 for the parts outside the CDR3, the full variable domain is NAGVMQNPRHLVRRRGQEARLRCSPMKGHSHVYWYRQLPEEGLKFMVYLQKENIIDESGMPKERFSAEFPKEGPSILRIQQVVRGDSAAYFCASSPRDRGQVGQIVEQFFGPGTRLTVL.

There are many counts of this clone. The V and J genes are TRBV27 and TRBJ2-1; 7 positions match TRBD2. This CDR3 is built from 12 residues. Germline V lookup: CDR1 MNHEY, CDR2 SMNVEV (reference sequence). Germline trimming cut 6 bases from V and 9 bases from J; bases unmatched to any gene: 5. CDR3 sequence: CASRGGDLEQFF. CDR3 nucleotides: TGTGCCAGCAGGGGGGGGGACCTTGAGCAGTTCTTC.

This clone was counted ten times or more. This sequence joins TRBV6-1 and TRBJ1-1; D gene unclear. From germline, CDR1 is MNHNS and CDR2 SASEGT. The CDR3 consists of 12 residues. V was pared by 2 bases and J by 2 bases, with 3 bases between. CDR3: CASSETNTEAFF. The CDR3 nucleotides are TGTGCCAGCAGTGAAACTAACACTGAAGCTTTCTTT.

This clone has at least ten counts. The CDR3 bases are TGTGCCAGCAGTTCGGCAGGGTGGGGCTACACCTTC. It translates to CASSSAGWGYTF. The chain links TRBV11-2 to TRBJ1-2, with D tentatively TRBD1 (5 bases). This CDR3 region has 12 residues. The germline V and J ends were trimmed by 6 bases and 8 bases, with 13 bases remaining between them. Germline V CDR1 and CDR2: SGHAT, FQNNGV.

This clone was picked up many times. This rearrangement joins TRBV10-2 to TRBJ1-5, with a tentative D call TRBD1 (5 bases). The CDR3 consists of 14 residues. CDR1 WSHSY and CDR2 SAAADI come from the germline V gene. Trimming took 5 bases from V and 0 from J, leaving 8 bases between them. The CDR3 bases are TGCGCCAGCAGTAACAGGTATAGCAATCAGCCCCAGCATTTT. Amino acid sequence: CASSNRYSNQPQHF.

There are many counts of this clone. The chain couples TRBV7-9 to TRBJ2-7; the match to TRBD2 covers 13 bases. This CDR3 region has 15 residues. The V segment lost 3 bases and the J segment 3 bases; nucleotides outside the gene matches: 2. CDR1 is SEHNR and CDR2 is FQNEAQ in the germline V gene (reference sequence). CDR3 amino acids: CASSFGTSGVYEQYF. The DNA for the CDR3 is TGTGCCAGCAGCTTTGGGACTAGCGGGGTCTACGAGCAGTACTTC.

This clone was detected ten times or more. V is TRBV9 and J is TRBJ2-3; TRBD2 aligns across 9 bases. The J segment lost 4 bases and the V segment lost 3 bases, leaving 12 bases of the junction unmatched. CDR3 length: 17 residues. CDR1 is SGDLS and CDR2 is YYNGEE in the germline V gene. CDR3 amino acids: CASSAHLWRGGPDTQYF. CDR3 DNA: TGTGCCAGCAGCGCCCATCTATGGCGGGGGGGCCCAGATACGCAGTATTTT.

A few counts support this clone. This rearrangement joins TRBV7-7 to TRBJ2-5, with 7 bases fitting TRBD2. Germline V gives CDR1 SSHAT, CDR2 FNYEAQ (reference sequence). The ends lost 4 bases at V and 9 bases at J; junction bases unmatched: 14. CDR3 length equals 15 residues. In nucleotides, the CDR3 is TGTGCCAGCAGCTCTACCCCGACTAGCCTCGAGCCCCAGTACTTC. Protein: CASSSTPTSLEPQYF.

This clone was observed at least ten times. The chain has TRBV28 and TRBJ2-2, with 10 nucleotides matching TRBD2. CDR3 size: 16 residues. The germline V gene encodes CDR1 MDHEN and CDR2 SYDVKM. V gave up 6 bases and J gave up 2 bases; unmatched junction bases: 6. DNA for the CDR3: TGTGCCAGCAGCCCCAGGACTAGCGGAAACACCGGGGAGCTGTTTTTT. This sequence encodes CASSPRTSGNTGELFF.

This clone was seen many times. V gene TRBV6-5 combines with J gene TRBJ1-2; TRBD1 matches at 11 bases. The CDR3 covers 14 residues. J was trimmed by 8 bases and V by 0 bases; bases with no gene match: 2. Per the germline V gene, CDR1 is MNHEY and CDR2 is SVGAGI. CDR3 region: CASSYSDRGPGYTF. The CDR3 region has the DNA TGTGCCAGCAGTTACTCGGACAGGGGGCCCGGCTACACCTTC.